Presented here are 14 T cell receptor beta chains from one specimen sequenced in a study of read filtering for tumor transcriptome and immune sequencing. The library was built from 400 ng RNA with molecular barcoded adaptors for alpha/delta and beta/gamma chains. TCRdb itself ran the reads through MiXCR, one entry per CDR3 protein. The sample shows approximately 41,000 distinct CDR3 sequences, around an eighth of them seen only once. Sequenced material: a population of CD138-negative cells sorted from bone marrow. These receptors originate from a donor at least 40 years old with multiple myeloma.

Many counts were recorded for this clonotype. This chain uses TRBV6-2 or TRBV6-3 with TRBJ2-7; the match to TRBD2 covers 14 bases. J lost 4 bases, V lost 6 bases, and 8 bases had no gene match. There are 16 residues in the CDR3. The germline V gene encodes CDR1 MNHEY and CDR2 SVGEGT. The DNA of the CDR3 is TGTGCCAGCAGCCACAGACTAGCGGGAGGGCCGTACGAGCAGTACTTC. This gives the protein CASSHRLAGGPYEQYF.

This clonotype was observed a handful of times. CDR3 region: CASSTGSDPDTQYF. DNA for the CDR3: TGCGCCAGCAGCACCGGGAGTGATCCAGATACGCAGTATTTT. The genes are TRBV10-1 and TRBJ2-3; weak D call: TRBD2 (6 bases). CDR1 and CDR2 (germline): WNHNN, SYGVQD (reference sequence). This CDR3 region has 14 residues. Trimming pared 6 bases from V and 4 bases from J, leaving 14 bases between.

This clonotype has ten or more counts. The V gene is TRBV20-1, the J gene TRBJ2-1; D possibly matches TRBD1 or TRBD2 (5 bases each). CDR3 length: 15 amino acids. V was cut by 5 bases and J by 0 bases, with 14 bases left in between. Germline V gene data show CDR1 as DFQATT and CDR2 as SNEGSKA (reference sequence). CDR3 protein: CSALGTSSSYNEQFF. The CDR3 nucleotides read TGCAGTGCTCTTGGGACGTCGAGCTCCTACAATGAGCAGTTCTTC.

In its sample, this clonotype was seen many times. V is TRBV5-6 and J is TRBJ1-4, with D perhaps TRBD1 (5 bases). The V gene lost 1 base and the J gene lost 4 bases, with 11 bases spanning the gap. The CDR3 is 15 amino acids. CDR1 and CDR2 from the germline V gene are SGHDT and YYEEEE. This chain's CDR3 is CASSLPGTDNEKLFF. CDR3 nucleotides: TGTGCCAGCAGCTTGCCCGGGACGGATAATGAAAAACTGTTTTTT.

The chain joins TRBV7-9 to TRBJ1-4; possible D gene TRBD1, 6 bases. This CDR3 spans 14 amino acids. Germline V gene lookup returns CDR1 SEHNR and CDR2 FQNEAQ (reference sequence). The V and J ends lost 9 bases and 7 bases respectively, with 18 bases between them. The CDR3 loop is CARSSTGRGEKLFF. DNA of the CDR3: TGTGCCAGGAGCAGTACAGGGAGAGGTGAAAAACTGTTTTTT. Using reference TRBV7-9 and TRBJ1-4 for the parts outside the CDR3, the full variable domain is DTGVSQNPRHKITKRGQNVTFRCDPISEHNRLYWYRQTLGQGPEFLTYFQNEAQLEKSRLLSDRFSAERPKGSFSTLEIQRTEQGDSAMYLCARSSTGRGEKLFFGSGTQLSVL.

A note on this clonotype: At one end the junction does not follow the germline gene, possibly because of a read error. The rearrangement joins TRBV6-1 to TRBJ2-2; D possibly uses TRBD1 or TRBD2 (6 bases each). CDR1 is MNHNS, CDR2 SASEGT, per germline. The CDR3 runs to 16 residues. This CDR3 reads CASSLTSGANTGELFF. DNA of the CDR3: TGTGCCAGCAGTTTAACATCGGGGGCGAACACCGGGGAACTGTTTTTT.

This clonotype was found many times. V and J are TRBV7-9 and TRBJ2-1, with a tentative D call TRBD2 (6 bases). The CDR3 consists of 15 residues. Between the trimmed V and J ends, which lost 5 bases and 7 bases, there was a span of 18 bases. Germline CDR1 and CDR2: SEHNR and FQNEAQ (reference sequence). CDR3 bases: TGTGCCAGCAGCGTTCAGACAGTCCGGGAGAATGAGCAGTTCTTC. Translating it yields CASSVQTVRENEQFF.

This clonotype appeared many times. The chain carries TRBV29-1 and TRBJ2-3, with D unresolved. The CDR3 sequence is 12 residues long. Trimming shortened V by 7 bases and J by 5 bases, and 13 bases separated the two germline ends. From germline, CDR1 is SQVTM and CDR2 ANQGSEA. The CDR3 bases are TGCAGCGGTGAGGACGATAAAGATACGCAGTATTTT. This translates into CSGEDDKDTQYF.

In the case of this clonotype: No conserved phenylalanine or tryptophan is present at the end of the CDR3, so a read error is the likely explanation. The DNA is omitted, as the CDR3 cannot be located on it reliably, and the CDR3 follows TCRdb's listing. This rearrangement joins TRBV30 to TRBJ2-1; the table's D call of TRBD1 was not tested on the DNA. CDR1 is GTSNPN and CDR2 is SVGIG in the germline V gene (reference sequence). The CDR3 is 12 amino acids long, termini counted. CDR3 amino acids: CAWTTGADEQLY.

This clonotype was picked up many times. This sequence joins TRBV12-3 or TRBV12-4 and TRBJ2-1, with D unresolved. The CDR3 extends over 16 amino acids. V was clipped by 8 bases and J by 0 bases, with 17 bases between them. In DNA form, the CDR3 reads TGTGCCAGCGCGCCCTATCGGAGTAACTCCTACAATGAGCAGTTCTTC. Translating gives CASAPYRSNSYNEQFF.

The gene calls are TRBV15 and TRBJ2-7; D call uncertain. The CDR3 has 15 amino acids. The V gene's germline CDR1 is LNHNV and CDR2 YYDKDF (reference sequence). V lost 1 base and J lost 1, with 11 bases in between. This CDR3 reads CATSRVSGGSYEQYF. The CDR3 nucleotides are TGTGCCACCAGCAGAGTCAGTGGCGGTTCCTACGAGCAGTACTTC.

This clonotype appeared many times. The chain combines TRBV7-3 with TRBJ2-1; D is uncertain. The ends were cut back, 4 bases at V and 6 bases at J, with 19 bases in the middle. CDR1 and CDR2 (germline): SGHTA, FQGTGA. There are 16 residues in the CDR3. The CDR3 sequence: CASSSGEPNPINEQFF. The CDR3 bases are TGTGCCAGCAGCTCCGGAGAACCCAATCCTATCAATGAGCAGTTCTTC.

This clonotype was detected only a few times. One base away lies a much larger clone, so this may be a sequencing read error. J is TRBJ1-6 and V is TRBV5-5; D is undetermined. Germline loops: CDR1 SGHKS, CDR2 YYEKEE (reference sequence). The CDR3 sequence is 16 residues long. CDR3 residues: CASSLYESSYNSPRHF. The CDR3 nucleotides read TGTGCCAGCAGCTTGTACGAAAGCTCCTATAATTCACCCCGCCACTTT.

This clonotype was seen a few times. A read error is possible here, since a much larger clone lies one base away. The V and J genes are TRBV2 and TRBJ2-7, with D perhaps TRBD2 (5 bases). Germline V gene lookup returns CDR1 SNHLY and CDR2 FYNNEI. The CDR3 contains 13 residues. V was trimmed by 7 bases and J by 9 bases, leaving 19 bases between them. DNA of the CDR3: TGTGCCAGCAAAACTGACTTCGGAGGCGGGCAGTACTTC. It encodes CASKTDFGGGQYF.